This T cell receptor (beta chain) was sequenced for a study of tumor-infiltrating lymphocytes in primary liver carcinoma. Reverse transcription of approximately 0.55 ug total RNA with a constant-region primer produced TCR beta cDNA. Construction of TCR beta libraries relied on three successive nested multiplex PCR rounds employing slightly modified ARM-PCR. TRBV1-TRBV30 forward and Cbeta reverse primers drove the first two roughly 10-cycle rounds. Using its own MiXCR run on the multiplex PCR reads, TCRdb lists one record per CDR3 protein. The repertoire consists of under 200,000 distinct CDR3 sequences, with roughly 61% occurring once and the leading ten covering approximately 7%. They got blood RNA out of unsorted whole blood and also pulled out germline DNA. Of note for this clonotype: The conserved final phenylalanine or tryptophan is absent from the CDR3, which likely points to a read error.

The CDR3 spans 16 residues. The germline CDR1 and CDR2 sequences are SGHKS and YYEKEE (reference sequence). The sequence was collected from a woman between 55 and 75 years old with primary liver carcinoma and hepatitis B virus infection. The chain uses TRBV5-5 and TRBJ2-3; the match to TRBD2 covers 7 bases. The sequencing sample was made of peripheral blood. The CDR3 region is CANSLGVAGVADTQYL. CDR3 bases: TGTGCCAACAGCTTGGGCGTTGCGGGAGTGGCCGATACGCAGTATTTA.